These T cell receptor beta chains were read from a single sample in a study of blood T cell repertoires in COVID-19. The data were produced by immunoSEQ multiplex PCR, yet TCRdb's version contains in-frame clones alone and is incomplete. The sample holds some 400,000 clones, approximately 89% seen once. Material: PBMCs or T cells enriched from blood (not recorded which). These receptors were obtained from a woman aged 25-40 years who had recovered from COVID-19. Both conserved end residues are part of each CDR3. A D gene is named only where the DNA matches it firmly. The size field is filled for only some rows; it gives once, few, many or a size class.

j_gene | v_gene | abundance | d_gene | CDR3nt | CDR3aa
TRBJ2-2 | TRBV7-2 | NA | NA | TGTGCCAGCAGCTTGGCCGGCGGGACCGGGGAGCTGTTTTTT | CASSLAGGTGELFF
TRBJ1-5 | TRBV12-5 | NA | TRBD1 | TGTGCTAGTGACCAGGGACAGGGTTTTCAGCCCCAGCATTTT | CASDQGQGFQPQHF
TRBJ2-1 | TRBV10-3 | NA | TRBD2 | TGTGCCATCAGTGAACGGCTAGCGGGGGGCTACAATGAGCAGTTCTTC | CAISERLAGGYNEQFF
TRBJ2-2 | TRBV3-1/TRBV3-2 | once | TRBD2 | TGTGCCAGCAGCCTGCTAGCGGGTGCGAACACCGGGGAGCTGTTTTTT | CASSLLAGANTGELFF
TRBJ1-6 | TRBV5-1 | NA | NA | TGCGCCAGCAGCTTGGGCAGGGCTTCACCCCTCCACTTT | CASSLGRASPLHF
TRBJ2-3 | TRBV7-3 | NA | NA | TGTGCCAGCAGCTCAGGTTACACAGATACGCAGTATTTT | CASSSGYTDTQYF
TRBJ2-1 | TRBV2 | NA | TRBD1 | TGTGCCAGCAGTGAAGGGCGGACAGGGGATGAGCAGTTCTTC | CASSEGRTGDEQFF
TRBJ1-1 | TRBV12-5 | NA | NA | TGTGCTAGTGGTTTGGTTCCCAACGGGGATAGTACTGAAGCTTTCTTT | CASGLVPNGDSTEAFF
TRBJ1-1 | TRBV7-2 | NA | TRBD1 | TGTGCCAGCAGCTTAGGCCCGGTTGACAGGGGAAGTGAAGCTTTCTTT | CASSLGPVDRGSEAFF
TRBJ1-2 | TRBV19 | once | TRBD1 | TGTGCCAGTAGATACGGGACAGCTAACTATGGCTACACCTTC | CASRYGTANYGYTF
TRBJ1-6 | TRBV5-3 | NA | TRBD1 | TGTGCCAGAAAGACCGTCGGGACAGGGGCCTCACCCCTCCACTTT | CARKTVGTGASPLHF
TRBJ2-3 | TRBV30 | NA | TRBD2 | TGTGCCTGGAGAATAGGACTAGCGCCTAATACGCAGTATTTT | CAWRIGLAPNTQYF
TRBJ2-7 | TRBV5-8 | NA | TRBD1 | TGTGCCAGCAGCTTGGAAGGACAGGTCTACGAGCAGTACTTC | CASSLEGQVYEQYF
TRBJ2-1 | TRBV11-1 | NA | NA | TGTGCCAGCAGCTTAGTCGACAATGAGCAGTTCTTC | CASSLVDNEQFF
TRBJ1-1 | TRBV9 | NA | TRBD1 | TGTGCCAGCAGCGTAGGGTCAGGGGGCGGGGAAGCTTTCTTT | CASSVGSGGGEAFF
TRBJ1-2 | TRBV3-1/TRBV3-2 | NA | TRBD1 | TGTGCCAGCAGCCTCGGACAGGGGATCGGCTACACCTTC | CASSLGQGIGYTF
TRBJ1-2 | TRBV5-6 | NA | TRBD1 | TGTGCCAGCCTAACAGGGGGCGGTGGCTACACCTTC | CASLTGGGGYTF
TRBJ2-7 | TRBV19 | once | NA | TGTGCCAGTAGTTTGACTAGTTCGGGCTACGAGCAGTACTTC | CASSLTSSGYEQYF
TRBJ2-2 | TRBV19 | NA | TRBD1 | TGTGCCAGTAGTATCGGACAGGGGGTCGGGGAGCTGTTTTTT | CASSIGQGVGELFF
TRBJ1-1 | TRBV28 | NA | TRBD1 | TGTGCCAGCAGTTCCCCAGGGGGCTGGACTGAAGCTTTCTTT | CASSSPGGWTEAFF
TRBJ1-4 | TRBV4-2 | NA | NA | TGTGCCAGCAGCCAAGATCCGTCCGACGGGTTAGGAGAAAAACTGTTTTTT | CASSQDPSDGLGEKLFF
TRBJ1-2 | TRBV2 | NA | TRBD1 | TGTGCCAGCGTTGACAGGGGGCGCATCTATGGCTACACCTTC | CASVDRGRIYGYTF
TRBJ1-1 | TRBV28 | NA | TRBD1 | TGTGCCAGCAGGTCCCCAGGGGGAGCTTTCTTT | CASRSPGGAFF
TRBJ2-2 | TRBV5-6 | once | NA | TGTGCCAGCAGCTTCACGGGGGTCGGCACCGGGGAGCTGTTTTTT | CASSFTGVGTGELFF
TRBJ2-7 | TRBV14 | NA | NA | TGTGCCAGCAGCAAAAGGGCGGGGAGCTACGAGCAGTACTTC | CASSKRAGSYEQYF
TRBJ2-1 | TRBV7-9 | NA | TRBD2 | TGTGCCAGCAGCTTAGCTTTATCTAGCGGGGGGATAAATGAGCAGTTCTTC | CASSLALSSGGINEQFF
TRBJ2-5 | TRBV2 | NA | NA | TGTGCCAGCAGCTCCTCCAGCGGAGGAGGGGAGACCCAGTACTTC | CASSSSSGGGETQYF
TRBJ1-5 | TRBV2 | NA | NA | TGTGCCAGCACCCGCAGGGAGGGAAATCAGCCCCAGCATTTT | CASTRREGNQPQHF
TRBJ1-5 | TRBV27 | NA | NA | TGTGCCAGCACCACAGGGAATCAGCCCCAGCATTTT | CASTTGNQPQHF
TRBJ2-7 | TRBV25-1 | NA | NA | TGTGCCAGCAGTGAAGAGACGGGACTCCTCTACTACGAGCAGTACTTC | CASSEETGLLYYEQYF
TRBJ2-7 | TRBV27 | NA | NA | TGTGCCAGCAGTTTAGGGGGAGGCACCTACGAGCAGTACTTC | CASSLGGGTYEQYF
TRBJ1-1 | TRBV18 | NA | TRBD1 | TGTGCCAGCTCTGAGGGGACAGGTTTCACTGAAGCTTTCTTT | CASSEGTGFTEAFF
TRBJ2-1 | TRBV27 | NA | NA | TGTGCCAGCAGTACAACTCGGGGTGAGCAGTTCTTC | CASSTTRGEQFF
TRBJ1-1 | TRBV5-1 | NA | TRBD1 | TGCGCCAGCGCCAGAGGGGGCGGAACTGAAGCTTTCTTT | CASARGGGTEAFF
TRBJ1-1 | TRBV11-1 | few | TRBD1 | TGTGCCAGCAGCACGACAGGGGGCTTAGACGCTGAAGCTTTCTTT | CASSTTGGLDAEAFF
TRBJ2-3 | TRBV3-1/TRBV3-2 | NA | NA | TGTGCCAGCAGCCGGCGACTGAACCCAGATACGCAGTATTTT | CASSRRLNPDTQYF
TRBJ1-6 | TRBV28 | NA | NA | TGTGCCAGCAGTGCAACGGGACTCAGCTCCTATAATTCACCCCTCCACTTT | CASSATGLSSYNSPLHF
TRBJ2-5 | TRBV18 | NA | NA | TGTGCCAGCTCACCCCTACAAGAGACCCAGTACTTC | CASSPLQETQYF
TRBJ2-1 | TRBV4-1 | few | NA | TGCGCCAGCAGCCAATATTTGCATCTGCGGAGCTCCTACAATGAGCAGTTCTTC | CASSQYLHLRSSYNEQFF
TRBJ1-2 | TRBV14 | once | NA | TGTGCCAGCAGCCAAACACGTAGGGGACTCTATGGCTACACCTTC | CASSQTRRGLYGYTF
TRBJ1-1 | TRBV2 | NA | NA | TGTGCCAGCAGTGAAGCGCAGGCAGGGGAAAACACTGAAGCTTTCTTT | CASSEAQAGENTEAFF
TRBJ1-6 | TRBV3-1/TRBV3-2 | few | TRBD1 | TGTGCCAGCAGCCAAGAACCGACAGGGAAAGTTTCACCCCTCCACTTT | CASSQEPTGKVSPLHF
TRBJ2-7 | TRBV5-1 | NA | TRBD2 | TGCGCCAGCAGCGAGAATGGGAGGGTCCCCTACGAGCAGTACTTC | CASSENGRVPYEQYF
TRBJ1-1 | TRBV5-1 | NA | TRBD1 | TGCGCCAGCAGCTATTCAGGGGGGAAGAACACTGAAGCTTTCTTT | CASSYSGGKNTEAFF
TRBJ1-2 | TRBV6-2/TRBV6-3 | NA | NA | TGTGCCAGCAGTTACTCGTTAGTTCTCTATGGCTACACCTTC | CASSYSLVLYGYTF
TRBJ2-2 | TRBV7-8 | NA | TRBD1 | TGTGCCAGCAGCTTCCGAAACCACAGGGGGCCCGGGGAGCTGTTTTTT | CASSFRNHRGPGELFF
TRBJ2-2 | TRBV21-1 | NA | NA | TGTGCCAGCAGCAAAGACGGGACAGGCGCAAACACCGGGGAGCTGTTTTTT | CASSKDGTGANTGELFF
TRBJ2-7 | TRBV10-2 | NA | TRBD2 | TGCGCCAGCAGTTTCAGGACTAGCGGGGTCTTCTCCTACGAGCAGTACTTC | CASSFRTSGVFSYEQYF
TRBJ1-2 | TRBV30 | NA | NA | TGTGCCTGGAGTGGAACATTTTGGGGGCCAGGGTATGGCTACACCTTC | CAWSGTFWGPGYGYTF
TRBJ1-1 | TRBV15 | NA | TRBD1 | TGTGCCACCAGCAGAGTCGGGACAGGGAGGGACACTGAAGCTTTCTTT | CATSRVGTGRDTEAFF
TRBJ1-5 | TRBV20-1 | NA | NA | TGCAGTGCTAGTATGGGACAAAAGTCCATGAGCAATCAGCCCCAGCATTTT | CSASMGQKSMSNQPQHF